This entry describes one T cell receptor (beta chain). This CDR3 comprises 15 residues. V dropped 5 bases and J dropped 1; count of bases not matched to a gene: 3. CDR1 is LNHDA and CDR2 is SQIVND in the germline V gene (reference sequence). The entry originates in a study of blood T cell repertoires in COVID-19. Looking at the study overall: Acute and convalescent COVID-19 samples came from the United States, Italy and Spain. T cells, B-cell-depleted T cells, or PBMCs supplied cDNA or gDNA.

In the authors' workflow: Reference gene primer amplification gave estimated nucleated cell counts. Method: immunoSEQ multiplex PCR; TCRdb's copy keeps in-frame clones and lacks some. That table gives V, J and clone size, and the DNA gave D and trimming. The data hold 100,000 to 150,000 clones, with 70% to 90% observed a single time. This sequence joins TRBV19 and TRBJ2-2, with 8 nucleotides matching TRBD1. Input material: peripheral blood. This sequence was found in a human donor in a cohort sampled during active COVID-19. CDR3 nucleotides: TGTGCCAGTAGTCTGGACAGGGTGAACACCGGGGAGCTGTTTTTT. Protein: CASSLDRVNTGELFF.